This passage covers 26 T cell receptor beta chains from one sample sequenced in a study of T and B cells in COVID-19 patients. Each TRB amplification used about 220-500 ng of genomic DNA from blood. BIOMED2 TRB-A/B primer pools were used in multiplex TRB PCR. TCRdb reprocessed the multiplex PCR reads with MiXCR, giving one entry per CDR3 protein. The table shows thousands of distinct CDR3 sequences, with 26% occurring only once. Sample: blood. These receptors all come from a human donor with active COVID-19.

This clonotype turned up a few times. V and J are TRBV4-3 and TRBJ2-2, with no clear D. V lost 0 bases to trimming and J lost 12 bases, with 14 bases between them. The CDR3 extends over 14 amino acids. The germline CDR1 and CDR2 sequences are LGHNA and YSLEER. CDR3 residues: CASSQDLERSKLFF. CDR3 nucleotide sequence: TGCGCCAGCAGCCAAGATCTCGAGCGATCAAAGCTGTTTTTT.

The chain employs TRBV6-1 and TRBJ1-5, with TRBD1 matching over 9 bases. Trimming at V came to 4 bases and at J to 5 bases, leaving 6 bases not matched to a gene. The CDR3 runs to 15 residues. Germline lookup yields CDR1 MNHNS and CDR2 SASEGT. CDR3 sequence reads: CASSALRDRDQPQHF. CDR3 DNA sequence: TGTGCCAGCAGTGCGCTCCGGGACAGGGATCAGCCCCAGCATTTT.

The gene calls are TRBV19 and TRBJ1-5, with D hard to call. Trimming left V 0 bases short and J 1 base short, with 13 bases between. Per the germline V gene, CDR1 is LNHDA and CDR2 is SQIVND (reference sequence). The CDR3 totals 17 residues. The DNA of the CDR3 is TGTGCCAGTAGTATAGATCTCAGCTTACGGAGCAATCAGCCCCAGCATTTT. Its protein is CASSIDLSLRSNQPQHF.

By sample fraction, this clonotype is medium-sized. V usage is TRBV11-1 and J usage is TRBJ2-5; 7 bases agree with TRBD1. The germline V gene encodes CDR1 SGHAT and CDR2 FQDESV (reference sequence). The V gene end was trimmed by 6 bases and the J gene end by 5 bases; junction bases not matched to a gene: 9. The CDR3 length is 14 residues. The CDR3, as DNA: TGTGCCAGCAGAAAAAGGGGGCCGGGGGAGACCCAGTACTTC. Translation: CASRKRGPGETQYF.

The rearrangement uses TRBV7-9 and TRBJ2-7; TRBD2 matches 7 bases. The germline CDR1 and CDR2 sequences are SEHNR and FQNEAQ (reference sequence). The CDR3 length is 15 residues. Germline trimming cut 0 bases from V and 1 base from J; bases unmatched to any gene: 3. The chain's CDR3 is CASSLALAESYEQYF. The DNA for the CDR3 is TGTGCCAGCAGCTTAGCGCTAGCGGAATCCTACGAGCAGTACTTC.

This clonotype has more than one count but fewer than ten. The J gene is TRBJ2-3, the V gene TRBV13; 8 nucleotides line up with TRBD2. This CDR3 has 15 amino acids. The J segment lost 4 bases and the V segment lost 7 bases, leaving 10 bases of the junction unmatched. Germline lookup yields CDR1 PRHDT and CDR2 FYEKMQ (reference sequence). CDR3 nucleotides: TGTGCCAGCACCGCAGACGGGGGGGGGTCAGATACGCAGTATTTT. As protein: CASTADGGGSDTQYF.

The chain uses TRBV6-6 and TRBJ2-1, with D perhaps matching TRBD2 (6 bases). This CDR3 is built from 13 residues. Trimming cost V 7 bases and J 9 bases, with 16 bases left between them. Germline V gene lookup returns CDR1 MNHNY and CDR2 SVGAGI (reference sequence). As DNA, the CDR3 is TGTGCCAGCACCTCACTAGCTATGGGTGAGCAGTTCTTC. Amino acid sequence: CASTSLAMGEQFF.

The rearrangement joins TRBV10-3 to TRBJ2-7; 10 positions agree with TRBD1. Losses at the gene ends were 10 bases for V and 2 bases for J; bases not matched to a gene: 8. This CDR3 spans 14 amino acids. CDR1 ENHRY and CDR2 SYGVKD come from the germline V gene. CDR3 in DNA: TGTGCCAGCAGCACCGGACAGGGGGCCTACGAGCAGTACTTC. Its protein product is CASSTGQGAYEQYF.

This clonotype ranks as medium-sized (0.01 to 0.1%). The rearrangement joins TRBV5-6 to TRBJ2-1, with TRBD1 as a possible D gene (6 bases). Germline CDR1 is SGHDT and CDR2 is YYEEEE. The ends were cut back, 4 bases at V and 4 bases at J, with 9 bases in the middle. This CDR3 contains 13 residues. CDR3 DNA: TGTGCCAGCAGCCGCGGACAGTACAATGAGCAGTTCTTC. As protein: CASSRGQYNEQFF. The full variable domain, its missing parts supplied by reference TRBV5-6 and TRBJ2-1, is DAGVTQSPTHLIKTRGQQVTLRCSPKSGHDTVSWYQQALGQGPQFIFQYYEEEERQRGNFPDRFSGHQFPNYSSELNVNALLLGDSALYLCASSRGQYNEQFFGPGTRLTVL.

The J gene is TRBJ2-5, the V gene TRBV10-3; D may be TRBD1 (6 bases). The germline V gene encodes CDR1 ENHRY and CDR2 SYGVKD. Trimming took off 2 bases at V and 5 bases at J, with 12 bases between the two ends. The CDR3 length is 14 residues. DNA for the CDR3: TGTGCCATCAGTGAGCAACAGGGACGGGAGACCCAGTACTTC. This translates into CAISEQQGRETQYF.

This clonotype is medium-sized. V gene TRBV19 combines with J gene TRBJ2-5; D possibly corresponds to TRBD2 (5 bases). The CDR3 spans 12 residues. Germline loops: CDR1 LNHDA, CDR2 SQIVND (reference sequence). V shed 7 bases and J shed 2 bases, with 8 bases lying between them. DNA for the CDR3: TGTGCCAGTATGAGAGGGCAAGAGACCCAGTACTTC. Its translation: CASMRGQETQYF.

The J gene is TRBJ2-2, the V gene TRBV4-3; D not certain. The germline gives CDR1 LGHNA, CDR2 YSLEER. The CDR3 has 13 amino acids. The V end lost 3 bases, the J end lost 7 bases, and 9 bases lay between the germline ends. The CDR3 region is CASSHLFGGELFF. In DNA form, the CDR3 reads TGCGCCAGCAGCCACCTTTTTGGCGGGGAGCTGTTTTTT.

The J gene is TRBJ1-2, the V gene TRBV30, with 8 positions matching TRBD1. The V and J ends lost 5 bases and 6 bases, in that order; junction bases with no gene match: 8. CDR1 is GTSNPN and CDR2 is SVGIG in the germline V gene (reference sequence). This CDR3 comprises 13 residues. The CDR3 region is CAWGRDRPNGYTF. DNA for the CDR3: TGTGCCTGGGGTCGGGACAGGCCCAATGGCTACACCTTC. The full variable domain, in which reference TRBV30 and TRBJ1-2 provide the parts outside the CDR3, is SQTIHQWPATLVQPVGSPLSLECTVEGTSNPNLYWYRQAAGRGLQLLFYSVGIGQISSEVPQNLSASRPQDRQFILSSKKLLLSDSGFYLCAWGRDRPNGYTFGSGTRLTVV.

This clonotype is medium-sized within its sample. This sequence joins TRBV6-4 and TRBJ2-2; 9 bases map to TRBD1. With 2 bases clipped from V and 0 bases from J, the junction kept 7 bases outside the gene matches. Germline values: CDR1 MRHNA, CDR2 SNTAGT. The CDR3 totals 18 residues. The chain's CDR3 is CASSDGTGIVANTGELFF. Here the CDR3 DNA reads TGTGCCAGCAGTGACGGGACAGGGATTGTAGCGAACACCGGGGAGCTGTTTTTT.

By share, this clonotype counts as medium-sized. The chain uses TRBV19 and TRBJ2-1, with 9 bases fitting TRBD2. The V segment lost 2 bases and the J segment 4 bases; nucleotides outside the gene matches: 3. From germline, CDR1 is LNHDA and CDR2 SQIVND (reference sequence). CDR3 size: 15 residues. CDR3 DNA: TGTGCCAGTAGTATACAGAGCGGGGGGTACAATGAGCAGTTCTTC. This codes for CASSIQSGGYNEQFF.

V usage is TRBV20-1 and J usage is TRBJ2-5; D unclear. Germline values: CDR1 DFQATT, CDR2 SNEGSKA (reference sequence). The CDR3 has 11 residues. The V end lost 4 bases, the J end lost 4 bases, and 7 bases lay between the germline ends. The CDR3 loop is CSAIMVETQYF. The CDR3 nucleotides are TGCAGTGCTATAATGGTAGAGACCCAGTACTTC.

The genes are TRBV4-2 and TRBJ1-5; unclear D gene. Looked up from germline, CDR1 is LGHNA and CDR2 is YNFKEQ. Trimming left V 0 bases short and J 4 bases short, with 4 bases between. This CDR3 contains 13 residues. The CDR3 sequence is CASSQDRNQPQHF. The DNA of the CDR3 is TGTGCCAGCAGCCAAGATCGTAATCAGCCCCAGCATTTT.

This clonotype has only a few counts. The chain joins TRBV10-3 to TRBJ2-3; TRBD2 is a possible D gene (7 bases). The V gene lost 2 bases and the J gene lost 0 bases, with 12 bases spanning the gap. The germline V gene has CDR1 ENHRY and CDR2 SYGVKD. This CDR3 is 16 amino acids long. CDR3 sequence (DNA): TGTGCCATCAGTGAGAGGGGGGGGACGAGCACAGATACGCAGTATTTT. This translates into CAISERGGTSTDTQYF.

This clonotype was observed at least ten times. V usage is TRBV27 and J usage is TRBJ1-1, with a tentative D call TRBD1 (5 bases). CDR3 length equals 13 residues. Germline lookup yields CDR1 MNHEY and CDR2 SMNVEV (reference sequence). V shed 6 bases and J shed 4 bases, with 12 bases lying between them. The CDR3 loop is CASREQGRTEAFF. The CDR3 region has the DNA TGTGCCAGCAGGGAGCAGGGTCGCACTGAAGCTTTCTTT.

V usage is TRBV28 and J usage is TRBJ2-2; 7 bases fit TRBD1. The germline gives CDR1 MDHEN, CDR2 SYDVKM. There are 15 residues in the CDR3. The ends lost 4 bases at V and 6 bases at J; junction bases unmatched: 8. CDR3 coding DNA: TGTGCCAGCAGTTCCCGACAGGGTAGCGCCGGGGAGCTGTTTTTT. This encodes CASSSRQGSAGELFF.

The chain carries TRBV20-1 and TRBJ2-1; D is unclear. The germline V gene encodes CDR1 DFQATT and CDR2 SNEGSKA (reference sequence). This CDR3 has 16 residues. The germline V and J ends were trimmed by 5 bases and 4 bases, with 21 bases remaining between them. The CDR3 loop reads CSAPLGPFHGYNEQFF. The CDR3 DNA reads TGCAGTGCTCCCCTAGGGCCTTTTCATGGTTACAATGAGCAGTTCTTC.

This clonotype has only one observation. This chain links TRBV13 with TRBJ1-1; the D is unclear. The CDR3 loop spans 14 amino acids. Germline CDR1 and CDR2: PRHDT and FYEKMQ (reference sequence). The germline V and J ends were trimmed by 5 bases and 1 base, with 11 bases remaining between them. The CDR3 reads CASSALSTNTEAFF. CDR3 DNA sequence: TGTGCCAGCAGCGCCCTTTCCACGAACACTGAAGCTTTCTTT.

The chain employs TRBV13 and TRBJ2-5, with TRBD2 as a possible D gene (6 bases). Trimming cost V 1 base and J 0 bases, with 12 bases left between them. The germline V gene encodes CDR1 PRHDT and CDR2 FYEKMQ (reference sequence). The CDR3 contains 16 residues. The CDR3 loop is CASSLEGLTYQETQYF. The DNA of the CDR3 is TGTGCCAGCAGCTTAGAAGGACTAACGTACCAAGAGACCCAGTACTTC.

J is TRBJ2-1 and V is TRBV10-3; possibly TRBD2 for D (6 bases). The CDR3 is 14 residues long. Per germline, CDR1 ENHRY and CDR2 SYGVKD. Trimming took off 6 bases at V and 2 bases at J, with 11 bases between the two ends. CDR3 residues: CAISRGTTYNEQFF. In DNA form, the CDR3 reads TGTGCCATCAGCCGGGGGACCACCTACAATGAGCAGTTCTTC.

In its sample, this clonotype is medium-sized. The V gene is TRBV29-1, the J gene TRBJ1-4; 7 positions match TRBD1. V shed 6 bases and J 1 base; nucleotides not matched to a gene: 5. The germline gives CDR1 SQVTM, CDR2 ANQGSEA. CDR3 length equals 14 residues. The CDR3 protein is CSVSGGETNEKLFF. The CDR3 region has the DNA TGCAGCGTATCAGGGGGGGAAACTAATGAAAAACTGTTTTTT.

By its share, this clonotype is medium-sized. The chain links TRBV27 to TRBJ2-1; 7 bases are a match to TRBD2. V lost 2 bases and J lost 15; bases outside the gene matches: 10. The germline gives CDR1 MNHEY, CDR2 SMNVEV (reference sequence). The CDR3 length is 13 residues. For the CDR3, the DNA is TGTGCCAGCAGTTTAAATAGGCGGGAGCCCGGGTTCTTC. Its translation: CASSLNRREPGFF.